This is a list of T cell receptor beta chains from one sample in a study of blood T cell repertoires in COVID-19. Clones were sequenced by immunoSEQ multiplex PCR, and TCRdb holds only the in-frame ones, with some missing. The top ten hold roughly 2.2% of the sample, which has more than 200,000 clones, approximately 87% seen once. The sequenced sample was peripheral blood. The receptors shown here come from a woman in her 50s with acute or convalescent COVID-19. Each CDR3 is given with its conserved first and last residue. The D gene is left open where the match is weak. Part of the rows lack a size; the others show once, few, many or a class for expanded clones.

d_call,clone_size,j_call,v_call,cdr3_nt,cdr3_aa
-,-,TRBJ2-1,TRBV11-3,TGTGCCAGCAGCTTAGAAGGGCAGGGGGGCGATGAGCAGTTCTTC,CASSLEGQGGDEQFF
TRBD1,-,TRBJ1-3,TRBV5-1,TGCGCCAGCAGCTTGGAGACAGGGGCCTCTGGAAACACCATATATTTT,CASSLETGASGNTIYF
-,-,TRBJ2-7,TRBV5-1,TGCGCCAGCAGCTTCACAGGGTCATACGAGCAGTACTTC,CASSFTGSYEQYF
TRBD1,once,TRBJ1-2,TRBV11-2,TGTGCCAGCAGCAGGACAGGGGGTTCCTATGGCTACACCTTC,CASSRTGGSYGYTF
TRBD2,-,TRBJ2-1,TRBV6-5,TGTGCCAGCAGTTACCGACTAGCCCTCTCCTACAATGAGCAGTTCTTC,CASSYRLALSYNEQFF
-,-,TRBJ1-1,TRBV27,TGTGCCAGCAGTTTATGGGGGGATACGGTAAACACTGAAGCTTTCTTT,CASSLWGDTVNTEAFF
-,-,TRBJ1-2,TRBV7-2,TGTGCCAGCAGCTTAGGGGGCATTAACTATGGCTACACCTTC,CASSLGGINYGYTF
-,-,TRBJ2-6,TRBV18,TGTGCCAGCTCACCGAACTTACTGAGCTCTGGGGCCAACGTCCTGACTTTC,CASSPNLLSSGANVLTF
TRBD1,-,TRBJ2-5,TRBV4-1,TGCGCCAGCAGCCAAGCGACAGGGGGAAGGGAGACCCAGTACTTC,CASSQATGGRETQYF
TRBD2,-,TRBJ2-2,TRBV7-2,TGTGCCCTAGCCGGGGGGACCTACACCGGGGAGCTGTTTTTT,CALAGGTYTGELFF
TRBD2,-,TRBJ2-3,TRBV7-8,TGTGCCAGCAGCTTTCGAGCGGGGACGCGCTTAGATACGCAGTATTTT,CASSFRAGTRLDTQYF
-,-,TRBJ1-6,TRBV9,TGTGCCAGCAGCGCGGCAGGGTTTAATTCACCCCTCCACTTT,CASSAAGFNSPLHF
-,-,TRBJ2-3,TRBV6-1,TGTGCCAGCAGTGAAGTCGGAGGGGAAGTTTTAGATACGCAGTATTTT,CASSEVGGEVLDTQYF
TRBD2,once,TRBJ2-7,TRBV12-3/TRBV12-4,TGTGCCAGTGGGGGGGTTGGGGAGCAGTACTTC,CASGGVGEQYF
TRBD1,-,TRBJ2-7,TRBV30,TGTGCCTGGGCGACAGGGGGCCTGTACGTGCAGTACTTC,CAWATGGLYVQYF
-,-,TRBJ1-1,TRBV6-5,TGTGCCAGCAGTTTGGGGACAACCGCGAGGACTGAAGCTTTCTTT,CASSLGTTARTEAFF
TRBD1,-,TRBJ1-4,TRBV19,TGTGCCAGTAGTTTCGGACAGGGAGGGTATGAAAAACTGTTTTTT,CASSFGQGGYEKLFF
TRBD2,-,TRBJ2-5,TRBV4-3,TGCGCCAGCAGCCAACAGCCTTCCCGGGCTAGCGGGGTAGAGACCCAGTACTTC,CASSQQPSRASGVETQYF
-,-,TRBJ1-4,TRBV6-6,TGTGCCAGCAGTCAAGGGACACCCGTTACTGAAAAACTGTTTTTT,CASSQGTPVTEKLFF
TRBD1,-,TRBJ1-5,TRBV14,TGTGCCAGCAGCCCAGGGACAGCGGCTCAGCCCCAGCATTTT,CASSPGTAAQPQHF
-,-,TRBJ2-1,TRBV3-1/TRBV3-2,TGTGCCAGCAGCCTCCCGGACTCGGGGAATGAGCAGTTCTTC,CASSLPDSGNEQFF
-,-,TRBJ2-7,TRBV2,TGTGCCAGCAGGCTTCGGGACTTCCAGTCCTACGAGCAGTACTTC,CASRLRDFQSYEQYF
-,once,TRBJ1-2,TRBV3-1/TRBV3-2,TGTGCCAGCAGCCAAGACAGGTTCCGACACTATGGCTACACCTTC,CASSQDRFRHYGYTF
-,-,TRBJ1-1,TRBV11-2,TGTGCCAGCAGCCTTACTCAGGTCCCGAACACTGAAGCTTTCTTT,CASSLTQVPNTEAFF
TRBD1,few,TRBJ2-3,TRBV12-5,TGTGCTAGTGGCCAGGACAGGGGGGGCCTCACGCAGTATTTT,CASGQDRGGLTQYF
TRBD2,-,TRBJ2-3,TRBV30,TGTGCCTCGGACGGGACTAGCGGGATCTATTTGGGCACAGATACGCAGTATTTT,CASDGTSGIYLGTDTQYF
TRBD1,-,TRBJ1-1,TRBV27,TGTGCCAGCAGTCGAGGGACAGGGTTTTTCTCTGAAGCTTTCTTT,CASSRGTGFFSEAFF
-,-,TRBJ2-1,TRBV15,TGTGCCACCAGCAAGGACAACTACAATGAGCAGTTCTTC,CATSKDNYNEQFF
TRBD1,-,TRBJ1-2,TRBV5-6,TGTGCCAGCAGCAGGGACAGGGGACGCAACACCCACTATGGCTACACCTTC,CASSRDRGRNTHYGYTF
TRBD1,-,TRBJ1-6,TRBV19,TGTGCCAGTAGTTTACAGGGGACCGCTTCACCCCTCCACTTT,CASSLQGTASPLHF
-,-,TRBJ2-6,TRBV21-1,TGTGCCAGCAGCACCAAAGGACAGGAGTTCTCTGGGGCCAACGTCCTGACTTTC,CASSTKGQEFSGANVLTF
-,-,TRBJ2-1,TRBV4-3,TGCGCCAGCAGCCAAGATTGGCACAATGAGCAGTTCTTC,CASSQDWHNEQFF
-,-,TRBJ1-6,TRBV5-1,TGCGCCAGCCACGGGGGTGACTATAATTCACCCCTCCACTTT,CASHGGDYNSPLHF
TRBD2,few,TRBJ2-1,TRBV6-1,TGTGCCAGCAGTGAATCTAGCGGGCGAAAGCAGTTCTTC,CASSESSGRKQFF
TRBD1,-,TRBJ1-5,TRBV29-1,TGCAGCGTTGGAGGGGGCGAAAATCAGCCCCAGCATTTT,CSVGGGENQPQHF
-,-,TRBJ2-1,TRBV4-1,TGCGCCAGCAGCCAAGGCAGATATGAGCAGTTCTTC,CASSQGRYEQFF
-,-,TRBJ1-6,TRBV6-2/TRBV6-3,TGTGCCAGCAGTTCTCCGACGGGGGGCTATAATTCACCCCTCCACTTT,CASSSPTGGYNSPLHF
TRBD2,-,TRBJ2-3,TRBV10-3,TGTGCCATCACTGGGACTAGCGGGAGGAGTGCGCAGTATTTT,CAITGTSGRSAQYF
-,few,TRBJ2-7,TRBV6-2/TRBV6-3,TGTGCCAGCAGTTATTCCAGGGAAACCTACGAGCAGTACTTC,CASSYSRETYEQYF
TRBD2,-,TRBJ2-2,TRBV19,TGTGCCAGTAGTATTCAAGGCGCGGGGGGCGGGGAGCTGTTTTTT,CASSIQGAGGGELFF
-,few,TRBJ2-3,TRBV29-1,TGCAGCGTTGATCTGACAGCCACAGATACGCAGTATTTT,CSVDLTATDTQYF
-,-,TRBJ1-4,TRBV12-5,TGTGCTAGTGGTCCGGGACATGAGGGGCAAAAACTGTTTTTT,CASGPGHEGQKLFF
-,many,TRBJ1-6,TRBV19,TGTGCCAGTAGTATACAGATGTATTCACCCCTCCACTTT,CASSIQMYSPLHF
-,-,TRBJ1-1,TRBV7-9,TGTGCCAGCAGCTTAAATAACAGTCCGAACACTGAAGCTTTCTTT,CASSLNNSPNTEAFF
TRBD1,-,TRBJ2-6,TRBV5-4,TGTGCCAGCAGCTCAGGGGGCGAATACTCTGGGGCCAACGTCCTGACTTTC,CASSSGGEYSGANVLTF
TRBD1,-,TRBJ2-5,TRBV9,TGTGCCAGCAGCGTAGAACCAGGGGGAGTCGAGACCCAGTACTTC,CASSVEPGGVETQYF